This is a list of T cell receptor beta chains from one sample in a study of blood T cell repertoires in COVID-19. Produced via immunoSEQ multiplex PCR; TCRdb's table is partial and in-frame only. The sample carries around 150,000 clones, 90% to 95% recorded once. Source material: peripheral blood. These TCRs come from a woman aged 50 to 60 with acute or convalescent COVID-19. CDR3s include the opening cysteine and the closing phenylalanine or tryptophan. A D gene is named only where the DNA matches it firmly. Rows may omit the clone size; those that give it use once, few, many or a size class.

TRBJ1-1 | TRBD1 | . | TRBV19 | CASSARTGMAFF | TGTGCCAGTAGTGCCCGGACAGGGATGGCTTTCTTT
TRBJ1-6 | . | . | TRBV25-1 | CASSESGVGSPLHF | TGTGCCAGCAGTGAATCCGGGGTCGGGTCACCCCTCCACTTT
TRBJ1-1 | TRBD1 | . | TRBV7-9 | CASSATDRGWNTEAFF | TGTGCCAGCAGCGCCACAGACAGGGGCTGGAACACTGAAGCTTTCTTT
TRBJ2-3 | TRBD2 | . | TRBV27 | CASSFGGGTDTQYF | TGTGCCAGCAGTTTCGGGGGGGGAACAGATACGCAGTATTTT
TRBJ2-5 | TRBD2 | once | TRBV5-1 | CASRKGLAGGRPQAPETQYF | TGCGCCAGCAGAAAGGGGCTAGCGGGGGGGAGACCCCAAGCCCCCGAGACCCAGTACTTC
TRBJ1-1 | . | . | TRBV2 | CASWTVTEAFF | TGTGCCAGCTGGACTGTTACTGAAGCTTTCTTT
TRBJ1-3 | . | . | TRBV3-1/TRBV3-2 | CASSPPGSGNTIYF | TGTGCCAGCAGCCCTCCCGGGTCTGGAAACACCATATATTTT
TRBJ2-3 | TRBD2 | . | TRBV19 | CASSIGTSGYLYSPDTQYF | TGTGCCAGTAGTATCGGGACTAGCGGGTACCTGTACTCCCCAGATACGCAGTATTTT
TRBJ1-5 | TRBD1 | . | TRBV19 | CASSAGGDGNQPQHF | TGTGCCAGTTCCGCAGGGGGCGATGGCAATCAGCCCCAGCATTTT
TRBJ1-3 | . | . | TRBV30 | CAWTVSGNTIYF | TGTGCCTGGACTGTCAGTGGAAACACCATATATTTT